A selection of T cell receptor beta chains follows, all from one sample in a study of PD-1 blockade in classical Hodgkin lymphoma. TCRdb's copy holds only in-frame clones and misses some; the assay was immunoSEQ multiplex PCR. The sample consists of around 92,000 clones, 75% to 85% of them appearing once. Sequenced material: peripheral blood mononuclear cells (PBMCs), taken before the fourth cycle of nivolumab. These receptors were obtained from a human donor with classical Hodgkin lymphoma. CDR3s include the opening cysteine and the closing phenylalanine or tryptophan. A D gene is named only where the DNA matches it firmly. The size entry is marked missing in some rows and otherwise reads once, few, many or a size class.

>-|TRBV15|TRBJ2-5|-
CATSRDRAQETQYF
TGTGCCACCAGCAGAGACAGGGCTCAAGAGACCCAGTACTTC
>few|TRBV7-9|TRBJ1-2|TRBD1
CASNPGQEAGGYTF
TGTGCCAGCAACCCTGGACAGGAGGCGGGTGGCTACACCTTC
>-|TRBV11-1|TRBJ1-4|-
CASSLRSLTNEKLFF
TGTGCCAGCAGCCTCCGGTCCCTGACTAATGAAAAACTGTTTTTT
>few|TRBV18|TRBJ1-1|-
CASSPRTGAFF
TGTGCCAGCTCACCACGGACCGGAGCTTTCTTT
>-|TRBV19|TRBJ2-1|TRBD2
CASKSSSGSGNEQFF
TGTGCCAGCAAGTCCTCTAGCGGGAGTGGCAATGAGCAGTTCTTC
>-|TRBV7-2|TRBJ1-5|-
CASSLGAGYSNQPQHF
TGTGCCAGCAGCTTAGGGGCAGGTTATAGCAATCAGCCCCAGCATTTT
>-|TRBV9|TRBJ2-6|TRBD1
CASSVGQGSGANVLTF
TGTGCCAGCAGCGTAGGACAGGGCTCTGGGGCCAACGTCCTGACTTTC
>once|TRBV6-5|TRBJ2-3|TRBD2
CASRTWTSRTDTQYF
TGTGCCAGCCGCACCTGGACTAGCAGGACAGATACGCAGTATTTT
>-|TRBV28|TRBJ1-1|-
CASSLVGMNTEAFF
TGTGCCAGCAGTTTAGTGGGCATGAACACTGAAGCTTTCTTT
>-|TRBV5-5|TRBJ2-7|-
CASRTGPLSSYEQYF
TGTGCCAGCAGAACGGGCCCCCTCAGCTCCTACGAGCAGTACTTC
>-|TRBV7-9|TRBJ2-7|TRBD2
CASSPIGLAGAYEQYF
TGTGCCAGCAGCCCAATCGGACTAGCGGGGGCCTACGAGCAGTACTTC
>-|TRBV19|TRBJ2-5|-
CASRRQAQETQYF
TGTGCCAGTAGAAGACAGGCACAAGAGACCCAGTACTTC
>-|TRBV19|TRBJ2-2|TRBD1
CASSLLTGGTGELFF
TGTGCCAGTAGTCTCCTGACAGGGGGGACCGGGGAGCTGTTTTTT
>-|TRBV27|TRBJ2-7|-
CASSLRSIPGYEQYF
TGTGCCAGCAGTTTAAGATCCATTCCAGGCTACGAGCAGTACTTC
>-|TRBV7-9|TRBJ1-4|-
CASSLRGSGEEKLFF
TGTGCCAGCAGCCTCCGCGGCAGTGGGGAAGAAAAACTGTTTTTT
>-|TRBV7-8|TRBJ2-1|TRBD2
CASSLGPGGRAYNEQFF
TGTGCCAGCAGCTTAGGACCGGGCGGGAGGGCCTACAATGAGCAGTTCTTC
>-|TRBV21-1|TRBJ2-1|-
CASSKEGEQGLNNEQFF
TGTGCCAGCAGCAAAGAAGGTGAACAGGGGTTGAACAATGAGCAGTTCTTC
>-|TRBV7-2|TRBJ2-1|-
CASSLQGGEQFF
TGTGCCAGCAGCCTACAGGGTGGAGAGCAGTTCTTC
>-|TRBV6-4|TRBJ1-1|-
CASSVGLNTEAFF
TGTGCCAGCAGTGTGGGATTGAACACTGAAGCTTTCTTT
>-|TRBV28|TRBJ1-1|-
CASSSGAAANTEAFF
TGTGCCAGCAGTTCGGGGGCAGCGGCGAACACTGAAGCTTTCTTT
>few|TRBV4-1|TRBJ2-1|-
CASSQEVGDEQFF
TGCGCCAGCAGCCAGGAGGTCGGGGATGAGCAGTTCTTC